This T cell receptor (beta chain) was identified in a study of beta chain features in type 1 diabetes. Sequencing targeted expressed TCRB transcripts, as all isolated RNA had been reverse transcribed. TCRdb keeps only in-frame clones here, not all; method: immunoSEQ multiplex PCR. Of 250,000 to 300,000 clones listed, around 25% are singletons. The CDR3 spans 11 residues. Germline CDR1 GTSNPN, CDR2 SVGIG (reference sequence). Trimming cost V 2 bases and J 5 bases, with 6 bases left between them. This clone has more than one count but fewer than ten. Its target is not known. Other DNA variants within this sample encode the same CDR3. Study findings and constraints: PCR might preferentially amplify shorter templates, equally in patients and controls. TCRB CDR3s were moderately but significantly shorter in Type 1 diabetes patients in all four CD4+ subsets.

The receptor was derived from a woman in her thirties with type 1 diabetes. The sequencing sample was made of naive CD4+ T cells from blood. This chain uses TRBV30 with TRBJ1-2; D ambiguous. The CDR3 nucleotides read TGTGCCTGGAGTCAACTATATGGCTACACCTTC. Translating it yields CAWSQLYGYTF.